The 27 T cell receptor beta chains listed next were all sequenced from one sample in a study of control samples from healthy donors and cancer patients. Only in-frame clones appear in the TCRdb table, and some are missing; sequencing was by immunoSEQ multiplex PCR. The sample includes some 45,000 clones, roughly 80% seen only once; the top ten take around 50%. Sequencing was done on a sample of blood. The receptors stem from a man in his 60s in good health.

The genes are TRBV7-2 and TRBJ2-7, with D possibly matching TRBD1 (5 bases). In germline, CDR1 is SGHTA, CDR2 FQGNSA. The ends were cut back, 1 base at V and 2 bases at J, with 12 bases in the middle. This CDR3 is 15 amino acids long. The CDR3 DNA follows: TGTGCCAGCAGCTTAGGCAGTAGGACACCCTACGAGCAGTACTTC. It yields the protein CASSLGSRTPYEQYF.

DNA of the CDR3: TGTGCCAGCTCACCCAACCCGGGACAGGGAGAGACCCAGTACTTC. This sequence encodes CASSPNPGQGETQYF. The chain joins TRBV18 to TRBJ2-5, with 9 bases identical to TRBD1. The CDR3 has 15 residues. Germline V gene data show CDR1 as KGHSH and CDR2 as LQKENI. V lost 3 bases to trimming and J lost 4 bases; unmatched junction nucleotides: 6.

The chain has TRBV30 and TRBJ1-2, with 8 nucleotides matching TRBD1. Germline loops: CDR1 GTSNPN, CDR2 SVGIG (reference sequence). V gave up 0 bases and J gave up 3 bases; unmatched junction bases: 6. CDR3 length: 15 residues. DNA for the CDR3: TGTGCCTGGAGTGTCTTTGACAGGGGACACTATGGCTACACCTTC. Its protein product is CAWSVFDRGHYGYTF.

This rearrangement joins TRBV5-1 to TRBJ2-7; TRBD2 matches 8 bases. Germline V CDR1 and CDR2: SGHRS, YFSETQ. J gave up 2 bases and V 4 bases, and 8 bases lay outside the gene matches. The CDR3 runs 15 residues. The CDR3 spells CASSPLAGKTYEQYF. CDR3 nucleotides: TGCGCCAGCAGCCCATTAGCGGGGAAAACCTACGAGCAGTACTTC. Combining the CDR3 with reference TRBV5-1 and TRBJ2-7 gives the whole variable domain KAGVTQTPRYLIKTRGQQVTLSCSPISGHRSVSWYQQTPGQGLQFLFEYFSETQRNKGNFPGRFSGRQFSNSRSEMNVSTLELGDSALYLCASSPLAGKTYEQYFGPGTRLTVT.

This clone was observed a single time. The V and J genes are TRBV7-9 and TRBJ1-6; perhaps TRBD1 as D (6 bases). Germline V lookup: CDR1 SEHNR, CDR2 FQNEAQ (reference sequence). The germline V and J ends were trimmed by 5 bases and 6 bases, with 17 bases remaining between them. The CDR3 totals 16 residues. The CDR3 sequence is CASSKGGAVTNSPLHF. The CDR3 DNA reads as TGTGCCAGCAGCAAAGGGGGGGCCGTTACTAATTCACCCCTCCACTTT.

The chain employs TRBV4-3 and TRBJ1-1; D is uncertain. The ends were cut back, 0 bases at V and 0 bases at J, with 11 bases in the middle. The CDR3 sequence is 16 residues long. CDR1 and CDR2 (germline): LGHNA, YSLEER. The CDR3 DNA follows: TGCGCCAGCAGCCAAGATAGGGCCTTGTTGAACACTGAAGCTTTCTTT. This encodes CASSQDRALLNTEAFF.

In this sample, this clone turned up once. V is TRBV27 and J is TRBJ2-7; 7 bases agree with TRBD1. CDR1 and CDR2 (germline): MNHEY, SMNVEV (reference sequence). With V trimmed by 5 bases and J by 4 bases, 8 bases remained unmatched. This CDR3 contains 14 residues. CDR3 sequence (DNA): TGTGCCAGCAGTATCCGACAGGGTTCGTACGAGCAGTACTTC. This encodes CASSIRQGSYEQYF.

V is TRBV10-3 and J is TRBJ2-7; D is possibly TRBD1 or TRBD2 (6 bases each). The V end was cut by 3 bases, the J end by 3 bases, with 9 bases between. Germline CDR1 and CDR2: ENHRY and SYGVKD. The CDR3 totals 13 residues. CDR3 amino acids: CAISEQGLYEQYF. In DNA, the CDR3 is TGTGCCATCAGTGAACAGGGACTCTACGAGCAGTACTTC.

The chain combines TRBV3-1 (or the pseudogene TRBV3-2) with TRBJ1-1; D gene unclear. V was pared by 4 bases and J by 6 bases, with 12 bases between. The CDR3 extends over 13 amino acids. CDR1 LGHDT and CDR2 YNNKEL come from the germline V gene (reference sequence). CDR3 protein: CASSPKLVPEAFF. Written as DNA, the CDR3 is TGTGCCAGCAGCCCCAAGTTGGTGCCTGAAGCTTTCTTT.

CDR3 in amino acids: CASSQAGTEAFF. CDR3 sequence (DNA): TGTGCCAGCAGCCAAGCGGGGACTGAAGCTTTCTTT. The chain is built from TRBV3-1 (or the pseudogene TRBV3-2) and TRBJ1-1; D is undetermined. Per the germline V gene, CDR1 is LGHDT and CDR2 is YNNKEL (reference sequence). The V end lost 1 base, the J end lost 5 bases, and 5 bases lay between the germline ends. The CDR3 totals 12 residues.

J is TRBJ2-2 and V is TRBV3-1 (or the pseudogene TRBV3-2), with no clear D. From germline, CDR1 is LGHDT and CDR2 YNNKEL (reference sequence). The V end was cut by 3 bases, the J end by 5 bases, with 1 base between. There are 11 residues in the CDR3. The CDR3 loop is CASSHTGELFF. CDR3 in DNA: TGTGCCAGCAGCCATACCGGGGAGCTGTTTTTT.

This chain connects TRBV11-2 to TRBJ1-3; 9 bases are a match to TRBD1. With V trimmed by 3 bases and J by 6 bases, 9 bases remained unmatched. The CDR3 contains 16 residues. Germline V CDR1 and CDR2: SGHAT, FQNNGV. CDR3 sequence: CASSFSLTGGANTIYF. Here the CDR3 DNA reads TGTGCCAGCAGCTTTAGCCTGACAGGGGGTGCAAACACCATATATTTT.

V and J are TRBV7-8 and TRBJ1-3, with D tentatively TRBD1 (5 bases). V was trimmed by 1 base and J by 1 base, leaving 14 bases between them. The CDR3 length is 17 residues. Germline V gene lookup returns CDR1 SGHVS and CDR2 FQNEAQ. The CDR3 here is CASSLGEGPRSGNTIYF. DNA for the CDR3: TGTGCCAGCAGCTTAGGAGAGGGACCGAGATCTGGAAACACCATATATTTT.

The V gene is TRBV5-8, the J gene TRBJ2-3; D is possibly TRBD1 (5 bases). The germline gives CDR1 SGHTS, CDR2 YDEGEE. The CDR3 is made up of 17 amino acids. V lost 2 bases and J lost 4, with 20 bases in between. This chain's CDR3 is CASSLGAPLKGADTQYF. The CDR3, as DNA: TGTGCCAGCAGCTTAGGGGCCCCGTTAAAGGGCGCAGATACGCAGTATTTT.

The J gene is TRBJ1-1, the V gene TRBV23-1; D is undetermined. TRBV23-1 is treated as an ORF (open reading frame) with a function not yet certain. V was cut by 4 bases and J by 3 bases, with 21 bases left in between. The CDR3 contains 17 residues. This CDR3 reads CASSPLLYRRGDTEAFF. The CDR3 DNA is TGCGCCAGCAGTCCATTATTATATCGTCGTGGGGACACTGAAGCTTTCTTT.

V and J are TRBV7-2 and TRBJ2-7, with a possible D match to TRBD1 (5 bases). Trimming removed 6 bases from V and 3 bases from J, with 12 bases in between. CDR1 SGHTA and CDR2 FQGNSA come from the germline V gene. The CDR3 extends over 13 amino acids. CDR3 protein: CASSLDIYYEQYF. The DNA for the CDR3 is TGTGCCAGCAGTTTGGACATCTACTACGAGCAGTACTTC.

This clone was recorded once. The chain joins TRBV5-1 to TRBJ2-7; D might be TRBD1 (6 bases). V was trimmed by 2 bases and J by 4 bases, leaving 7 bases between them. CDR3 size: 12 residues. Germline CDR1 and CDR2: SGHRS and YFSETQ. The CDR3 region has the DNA TGCGCCAGCAGCTTACAGGGTTACGAGCAGTACTTC. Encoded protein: CASSLQGYEQYF.

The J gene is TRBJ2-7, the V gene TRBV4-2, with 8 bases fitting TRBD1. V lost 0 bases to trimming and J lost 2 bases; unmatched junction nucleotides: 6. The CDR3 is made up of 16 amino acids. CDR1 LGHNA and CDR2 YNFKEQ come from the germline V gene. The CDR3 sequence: CASSQERTGGPYEQYF. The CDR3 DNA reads TGTGCCAGCAGCCAAGAAAGAACAGGGGGACCCTACGAGCAGTACTTC.

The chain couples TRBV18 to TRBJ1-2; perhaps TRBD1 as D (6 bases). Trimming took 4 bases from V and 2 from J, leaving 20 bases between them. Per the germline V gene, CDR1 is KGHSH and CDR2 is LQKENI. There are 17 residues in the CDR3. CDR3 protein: CASSRDHDRKMNYGYTF. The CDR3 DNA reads TGTGCCAGCTCACGGGACCACGACAGGAAAATGAACTATGGCTACACCTTC.

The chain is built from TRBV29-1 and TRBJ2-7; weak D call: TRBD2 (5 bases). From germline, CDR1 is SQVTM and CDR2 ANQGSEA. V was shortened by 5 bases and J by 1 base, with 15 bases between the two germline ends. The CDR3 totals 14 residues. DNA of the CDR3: TGCAGCGTTAGACCAGGAGGCCGGTCCTACGAGCAGTACTTC. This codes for CSVRPGGRSYEQYF.

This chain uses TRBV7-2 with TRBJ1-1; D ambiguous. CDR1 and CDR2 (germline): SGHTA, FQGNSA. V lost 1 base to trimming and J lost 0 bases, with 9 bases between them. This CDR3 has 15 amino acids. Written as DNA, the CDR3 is TGTGCCAGCAGCTTAGACAGTTCGATGAACACTGAAGCTTTCTTT. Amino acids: CASSLDSSMNTEAFF.

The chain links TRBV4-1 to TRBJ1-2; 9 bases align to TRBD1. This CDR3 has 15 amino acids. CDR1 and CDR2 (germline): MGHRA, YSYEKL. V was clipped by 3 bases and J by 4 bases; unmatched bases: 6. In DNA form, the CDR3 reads TGCGCCAGCAGCCAGGGACAGGGAGGTGCCTATGGCTACACCTTC. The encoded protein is CASSQGQGGAYGYTF.

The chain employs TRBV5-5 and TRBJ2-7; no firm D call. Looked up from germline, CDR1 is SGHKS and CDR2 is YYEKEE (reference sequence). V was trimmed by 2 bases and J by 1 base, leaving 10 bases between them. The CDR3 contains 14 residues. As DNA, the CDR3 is TGTGCCAGCAGCTTAAGCAGTCGTTCCTACGAGCAGTACTTC. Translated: CASSLSSRSYEQYF.

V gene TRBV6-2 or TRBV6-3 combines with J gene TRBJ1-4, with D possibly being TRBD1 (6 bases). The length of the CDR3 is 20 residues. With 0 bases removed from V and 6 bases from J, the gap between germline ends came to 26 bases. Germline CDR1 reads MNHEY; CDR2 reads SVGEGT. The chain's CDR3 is CASSYSITWDIPKRDEKLFF. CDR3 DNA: TGTGCCAGCAGTTACTCGATCACTTGGGACATCCCGAAACGGGATGAAAAACTGTTTTTT.

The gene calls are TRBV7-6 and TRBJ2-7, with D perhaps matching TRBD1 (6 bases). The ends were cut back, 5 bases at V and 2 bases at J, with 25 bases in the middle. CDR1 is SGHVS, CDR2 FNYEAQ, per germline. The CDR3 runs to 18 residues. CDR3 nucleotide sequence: TGTGCCAGCAGCCCCAAGTCCCTTGACAGGTTTGGGACCTACGAGCAGTACTTC. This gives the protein CASSPKSLDRFGTYEQYF. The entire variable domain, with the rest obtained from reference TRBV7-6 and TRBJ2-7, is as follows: GAGVSQSPRYKVTKRGQDVALRCDPISGHVSLYWYRQALGQGPEFLTYFNYEAQQDKSGLPNDRFSAERPEGSISTLTIQRTEQRDSAMYRCASSPKSLDRFGTYEQYFGPGTRLTVT.

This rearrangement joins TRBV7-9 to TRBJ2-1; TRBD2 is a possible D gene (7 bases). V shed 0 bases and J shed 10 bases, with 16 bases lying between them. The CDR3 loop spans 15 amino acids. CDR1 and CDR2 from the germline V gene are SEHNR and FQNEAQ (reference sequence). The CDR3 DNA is TGTGCCAGCAGCTTAGCGGGGGGGCCGATGGAGGAGCAGTTCTTC. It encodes CASSLAGGPMEEQFF.

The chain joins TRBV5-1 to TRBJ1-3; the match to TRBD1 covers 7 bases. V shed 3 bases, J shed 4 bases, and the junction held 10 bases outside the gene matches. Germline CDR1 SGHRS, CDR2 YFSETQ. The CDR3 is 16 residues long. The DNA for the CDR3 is TGCGCCAGCAGCTCTGAGCCCGGGACAGCCGGAAACACCATATATTTT. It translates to CASSSEPGTAGNTIYF.